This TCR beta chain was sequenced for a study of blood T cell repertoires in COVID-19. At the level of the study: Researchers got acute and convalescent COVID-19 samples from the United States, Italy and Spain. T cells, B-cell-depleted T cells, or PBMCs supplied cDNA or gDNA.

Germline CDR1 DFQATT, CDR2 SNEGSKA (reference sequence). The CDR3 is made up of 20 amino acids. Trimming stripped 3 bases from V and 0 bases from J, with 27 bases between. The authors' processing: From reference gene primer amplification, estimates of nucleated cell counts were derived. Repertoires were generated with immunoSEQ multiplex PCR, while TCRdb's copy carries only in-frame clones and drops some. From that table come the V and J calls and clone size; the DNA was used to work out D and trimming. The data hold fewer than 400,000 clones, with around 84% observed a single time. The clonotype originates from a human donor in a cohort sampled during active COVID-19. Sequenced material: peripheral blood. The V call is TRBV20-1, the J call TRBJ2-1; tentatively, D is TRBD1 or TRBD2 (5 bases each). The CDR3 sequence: CSASGGGSLTIRSSYNEQFF. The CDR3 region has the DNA TGCAGTGCTAGTGGGGGTGGGAGTTTGACGATCCGGAGCTCCTACAATGAGCAGTTCTTC.